The present TCR beta chain was sequenced within a study of blood T cell repertoires in COVID-19 (dated by TCRdb to 2018 to 2020). Describing the broader study: The collaborator samples originated in the United States, Italy and Spain and spanned the acute and convalescent phases of COVID-19. The material from the prospective study consisted of cDNA or gDNA derived from T cells, B-cell-depleted T cells, or PBMCs. The dataset comprised deeply sampled blood TCRbeta repertoires from subjects exposed to, actively infected with, or recovered from COVID-19. The repertoires were released in a freely available public database intended as a resource for research on the immune response to SARS-CoV-2. The samples were drawn from two sources: the first 160 participants of the ongoing ImmuneRACE study, and approximately 1,300 subjects contributed by 6 global collaborators. A de-identified subject ID, COVID-19 status, age in years and sex were almost always included in the sample metadata. Where HLA class I and class II types were available, the types were taken from metadata supplied by the sample provider, not from assay-based typing. Study-wide findings and limitations: How much clinical and demographic metadata was included differed by source and by participant, and the metadata was provided uncurated.

TCRbeta CDR3 regions were amplified from genomic DNA using the immunoSEQ Assay, a bias-controlled multiplex PCR. Under the source paper's analysis protocol: The number of nucleated cells in each sample was estimated by amplification of reference gene primers within the assay. Sequence reads were collapsed and filtered to measure the absolute abundance of every unique TCRbeta CDR3 rearrangement. For each sample, productive Simpson clonality was calculated by taking the square root of Simpson's diversity index across productive rearrangements. TCRdb took this table from immuneACCESS and kept in-frame rearrangements with V and J called. Such tables lack part of the clones; where checked against another copy, unresolved V genes explain under half of the gap, and the rest is unexplained. Clone size and the V and J calls come from that table; the DNA yielded D and trimming. The sample profile shows almost 350,000 clones; roughly 87% of them were found once. The top ten hold around 4% of the sample.

CDR1 and CDR2 (DFQATT, SNEGSKA) derive from the germline V gene (reference sequence). Including cysteine and phenylalanine, the CDR3 has 15 amino acids. Kept here is only the CDR3 DNA, which spans 45 bases and is read in frame from base 1. Trimming removed 3 bases from V and 9 bases from J; the gene matches leave 13 bases unexplained. In regard to this clone: It has no known antigen specificity. One base away there is no much larger clone; base qualities are not given.

In Seattle, one collaborating source enrolled patients while the infection was active and tracked those patients longitudinally over the course of disease. Each collaborating institution followed its own protocols to collect whole blood in K2EDTA tubes. For TCRbeta analysis, collaborator samples were shipped as frozen whole blood, as isolated PBMCs, or as DNA extracted from either sample type. The rearranged chain carries TRBV20-1 and TRBJ2-1; 8 bases in between match TRBD2. This clonotype originated in a woman in her fifties or sixties with COVID-19, enrolled during active disease. What was sequenced was peripheral blood. The nucleotide sequence reads as follows: TGCAGTGCTAGTAGAAGCGGGGGTAGAGTCACTGAGCAGTTCTTC. Its coded protein is CSASRSGGRVTEQFF.